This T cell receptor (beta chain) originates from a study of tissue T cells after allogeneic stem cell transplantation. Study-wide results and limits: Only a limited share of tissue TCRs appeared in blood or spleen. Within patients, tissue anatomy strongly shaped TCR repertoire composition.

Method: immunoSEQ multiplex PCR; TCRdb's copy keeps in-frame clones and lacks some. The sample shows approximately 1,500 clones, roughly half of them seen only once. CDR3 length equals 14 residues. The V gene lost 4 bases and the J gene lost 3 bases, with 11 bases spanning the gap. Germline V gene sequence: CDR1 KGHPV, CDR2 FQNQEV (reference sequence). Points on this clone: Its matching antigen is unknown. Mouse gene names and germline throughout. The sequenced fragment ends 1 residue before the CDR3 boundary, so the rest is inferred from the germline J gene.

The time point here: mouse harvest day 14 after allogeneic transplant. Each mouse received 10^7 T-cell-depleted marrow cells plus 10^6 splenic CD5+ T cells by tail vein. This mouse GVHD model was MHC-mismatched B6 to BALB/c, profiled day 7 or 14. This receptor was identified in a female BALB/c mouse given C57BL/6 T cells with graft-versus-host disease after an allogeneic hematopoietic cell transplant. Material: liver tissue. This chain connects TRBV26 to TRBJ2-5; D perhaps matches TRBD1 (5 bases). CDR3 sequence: CASSPTGGQDTQYF. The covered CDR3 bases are TGTGCCAGCAGTCCCACAGGTGGGCAAGACACCCAGTAC.